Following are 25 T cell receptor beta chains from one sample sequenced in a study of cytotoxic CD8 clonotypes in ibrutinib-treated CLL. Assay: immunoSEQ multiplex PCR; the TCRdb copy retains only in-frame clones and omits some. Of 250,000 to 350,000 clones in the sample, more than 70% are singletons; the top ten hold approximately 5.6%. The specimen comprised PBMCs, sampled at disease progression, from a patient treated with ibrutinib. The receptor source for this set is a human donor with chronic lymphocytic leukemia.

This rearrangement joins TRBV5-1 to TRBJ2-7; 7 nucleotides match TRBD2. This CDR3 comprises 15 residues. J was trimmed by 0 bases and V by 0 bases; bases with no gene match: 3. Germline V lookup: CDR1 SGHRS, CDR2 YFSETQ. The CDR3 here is CASSLERGPSYEQYF. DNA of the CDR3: TGCGCCAGCAGCTTGGAGCGGGGCCCCTCCTACGAGCAGTACTTC.

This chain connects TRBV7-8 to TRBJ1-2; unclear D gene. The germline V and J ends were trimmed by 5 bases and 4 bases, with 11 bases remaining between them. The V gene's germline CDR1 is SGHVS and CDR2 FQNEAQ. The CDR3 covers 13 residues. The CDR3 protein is CASSTGRTYGYTF. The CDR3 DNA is TGTGCCAGCAGCACCGGACGGACCTATGGCTACACCTTC.

The chain's CDR3 is CASSQDLLNTGELFF. In nucleotides, the CDR3 is TGTGCCAGCAGTCAGGACCTATTGAACACCGGGGAGCTGTTTTTT. The rearrangement uses TRBV6-5 and TRBJ2-2; D is ambiguous. This CDR3 has 15 residues. Germline V gene sequence: CDR1 MNHEY, CDR2 SVGAGI. Trimming shortened V by 5 bases and J by 1 base, and 11 bases separated the two germline ends.

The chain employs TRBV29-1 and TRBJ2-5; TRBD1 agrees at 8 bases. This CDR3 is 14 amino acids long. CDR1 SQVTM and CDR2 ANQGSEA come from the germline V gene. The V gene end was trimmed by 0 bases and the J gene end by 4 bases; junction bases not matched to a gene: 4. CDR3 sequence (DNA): TGCAGCGTTGAAGATCCAGACAGGGGAGAGACCCAGTACTTC. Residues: CSVEDPDRGETQYF.

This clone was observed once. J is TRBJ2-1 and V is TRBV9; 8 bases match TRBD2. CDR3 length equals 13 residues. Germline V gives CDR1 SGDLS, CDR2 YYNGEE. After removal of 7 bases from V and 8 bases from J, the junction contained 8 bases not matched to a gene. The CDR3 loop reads CASGLAAMDEQFF. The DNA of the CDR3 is TGTGCCAGCGGACTAGCAGCAATGGATGAGCAGTTCTTC.

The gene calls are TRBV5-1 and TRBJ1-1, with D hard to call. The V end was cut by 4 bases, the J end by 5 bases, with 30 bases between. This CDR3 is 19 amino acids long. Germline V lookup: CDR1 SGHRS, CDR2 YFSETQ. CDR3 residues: CASSTKIQSEGRLETEAFF. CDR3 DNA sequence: TGCGCCAGCAGCACAAAGATCCAGAGCGAGGGCAGGTTGGAGACTGAAGCTTTCTTT.

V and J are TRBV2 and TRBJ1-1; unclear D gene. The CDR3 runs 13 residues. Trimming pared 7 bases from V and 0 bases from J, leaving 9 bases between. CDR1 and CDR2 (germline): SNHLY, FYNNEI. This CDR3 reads CASTPRVNTEAFF. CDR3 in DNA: TGTGCCAGCACCCCTAGGGTGAACACTGAAGCTTTCTTT.

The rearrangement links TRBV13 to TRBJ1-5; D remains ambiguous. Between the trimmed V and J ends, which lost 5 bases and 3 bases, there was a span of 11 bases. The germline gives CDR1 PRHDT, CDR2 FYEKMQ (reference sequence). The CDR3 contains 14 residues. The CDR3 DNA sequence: TGTGCCAGCAGCCAGCGGGGTATCAATCAGCCCCAGCATTTT. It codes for CASSQRGINQPQHF. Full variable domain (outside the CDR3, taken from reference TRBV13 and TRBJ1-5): AAGVIQSPRHLIKEKRETATLKCYPIPRHDTVYWYQQGPGQDPQFLISFYEKMQSDKGSIPDRFSAQQFSDYHSELNMSSLELGDSALYFCASSQRGINQPQHFGDGTRLSIL.

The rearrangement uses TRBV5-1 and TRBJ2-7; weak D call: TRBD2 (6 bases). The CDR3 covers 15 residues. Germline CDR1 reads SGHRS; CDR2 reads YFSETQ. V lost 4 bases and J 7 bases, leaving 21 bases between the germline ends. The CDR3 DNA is TGCGCCAGCAGCGAAACAGGCCTTAAGGCGGGGGAGCAGTACTTC. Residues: CASSETGLKAGEQYF. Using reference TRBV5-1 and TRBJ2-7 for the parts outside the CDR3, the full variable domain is KAGVTQTPRYLIKTRGQQVTLSCSPISGHRSVSWYQQTPGQGLQFLFEYFSETQRNKGNFPGRFSGRQFSNSRSEMNVSTLELGDSALYLCASSETGLKAGEQYFGPGTRLTVT.

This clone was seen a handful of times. CDR3: CASSPLSQGQSYGYTF. The CDR3 DNA follows: TGTGCCAGCAGCCCCCTGTCGCAGGGGCAAAGCTATGGCTACACCTTC. The chain uses TRBV27 and TRBJ1-2, with D perhaps matching TRBD1 (6 bases). The germline CDR1 and CDR2 sequences are MNHEY and SMNVEV (reference sequence). V shed 6 bases and J shed 4 bases, with 21 bases lying between them. There are 16 residues in the CDR3.

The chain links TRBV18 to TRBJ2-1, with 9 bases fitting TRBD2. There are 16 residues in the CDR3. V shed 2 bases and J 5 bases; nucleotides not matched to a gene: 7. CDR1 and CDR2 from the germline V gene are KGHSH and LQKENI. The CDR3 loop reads CASSPVLAGTHNEQFF. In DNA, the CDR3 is TGTGCCAGCTCACCAGTCCTAGCGGGAACCCACAATGAGCAGTTCTTC.

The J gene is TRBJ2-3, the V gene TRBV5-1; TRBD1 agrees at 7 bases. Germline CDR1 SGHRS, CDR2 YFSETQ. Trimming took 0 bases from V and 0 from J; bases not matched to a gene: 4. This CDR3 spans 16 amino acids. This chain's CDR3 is CASSLGPRGSTDTQYF. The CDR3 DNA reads TGCGCCAGCAGCTTGGGACCCAGGGGGAGCACAGATACGCAGTATTTT.

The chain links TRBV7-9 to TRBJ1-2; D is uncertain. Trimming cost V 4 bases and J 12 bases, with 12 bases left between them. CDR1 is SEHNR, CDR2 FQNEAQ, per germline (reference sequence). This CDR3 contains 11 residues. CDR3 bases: TGTGCCAGCAGCTCGATTGGACGGCACACCTTC. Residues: CASSSIGRHTF.

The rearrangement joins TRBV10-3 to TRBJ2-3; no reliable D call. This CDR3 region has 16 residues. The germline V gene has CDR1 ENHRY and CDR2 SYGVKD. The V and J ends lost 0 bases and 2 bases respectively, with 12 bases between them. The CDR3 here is CAISESIGGLTDTQYF. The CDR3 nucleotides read TGTGCCATCAGTGAGTCGATTGGCGGTCTCACAGATACGCAGTATTTT.

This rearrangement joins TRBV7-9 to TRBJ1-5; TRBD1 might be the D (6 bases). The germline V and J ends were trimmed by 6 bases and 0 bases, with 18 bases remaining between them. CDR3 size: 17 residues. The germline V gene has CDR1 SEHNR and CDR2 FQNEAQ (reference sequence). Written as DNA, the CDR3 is TGTGCCAGCAGATTTACAGGGTTCGGTTTTAGCAATCAGCCCCAGCATTTT. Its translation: CASRFTGFGFSNQPQHF.

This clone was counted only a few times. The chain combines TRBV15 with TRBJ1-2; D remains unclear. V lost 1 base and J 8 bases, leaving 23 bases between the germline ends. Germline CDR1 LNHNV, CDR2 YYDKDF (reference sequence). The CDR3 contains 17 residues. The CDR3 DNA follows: TGTGCCACCAGCAGAGGTGGTGGTGGACCAAGTCTTTTAGGCTACACCTTC. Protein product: CATSRGGGGPSLLGYTF.

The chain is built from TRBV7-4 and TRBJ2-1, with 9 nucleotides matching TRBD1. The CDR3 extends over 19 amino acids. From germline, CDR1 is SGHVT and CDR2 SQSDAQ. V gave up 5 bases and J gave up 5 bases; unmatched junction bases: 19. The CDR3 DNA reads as TGTGCCAGCAGCCATAGGGGACAGGGTGCCGGAAATGGGGACAATGAGCAGTTCTTC. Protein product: CASSHRGQGAGNGDNEQFF.

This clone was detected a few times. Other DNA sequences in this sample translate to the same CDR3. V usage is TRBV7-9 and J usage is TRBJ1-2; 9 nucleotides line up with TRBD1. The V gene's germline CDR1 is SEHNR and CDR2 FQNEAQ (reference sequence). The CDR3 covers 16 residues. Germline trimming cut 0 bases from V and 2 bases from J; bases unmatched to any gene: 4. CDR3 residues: CASSLAVGQGNYGYTF. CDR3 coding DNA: TGTGCCAGCAGCTTAGCAGTAGGACAGGGGAACTATGGCTACACCTTC.

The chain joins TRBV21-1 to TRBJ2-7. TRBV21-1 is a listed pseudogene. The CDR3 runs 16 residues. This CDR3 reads CATLADYRGLAYEQYF. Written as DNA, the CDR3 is TGTGCCACTCTAGCGGATTACAGGGGCCTTGCCTACGAGCAGTACTTC.

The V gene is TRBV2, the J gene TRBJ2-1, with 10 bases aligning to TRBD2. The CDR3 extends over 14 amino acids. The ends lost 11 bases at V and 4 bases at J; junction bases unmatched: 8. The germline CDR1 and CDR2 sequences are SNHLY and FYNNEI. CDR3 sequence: CAFSLAGAYNEQFF. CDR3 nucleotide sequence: TGTGCCTTCTCCCTAGCGGGAGCGTACAATGAGCAGTTCTTC.

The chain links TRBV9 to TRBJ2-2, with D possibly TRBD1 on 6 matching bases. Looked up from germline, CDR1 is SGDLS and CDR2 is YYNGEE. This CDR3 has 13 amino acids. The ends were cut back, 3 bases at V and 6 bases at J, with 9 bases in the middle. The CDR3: CASSEGVPGELFF. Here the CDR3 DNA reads TGTGCCAGCAGCGAGGGGGTCCCCGGGGAGCTGTTTTTT.

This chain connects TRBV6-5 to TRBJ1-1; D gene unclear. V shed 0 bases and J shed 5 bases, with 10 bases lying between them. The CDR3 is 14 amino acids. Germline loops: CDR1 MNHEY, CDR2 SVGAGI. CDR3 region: CASSYSAPRTEAFF. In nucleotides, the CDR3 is TGTGCCAGCAGTTACTCGGCACCGAGGACTGAAGCTTTCTTT.

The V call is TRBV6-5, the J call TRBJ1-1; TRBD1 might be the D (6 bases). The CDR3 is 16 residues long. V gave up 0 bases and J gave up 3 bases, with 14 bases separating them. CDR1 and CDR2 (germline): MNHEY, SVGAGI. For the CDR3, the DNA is TGTGCCAGCAGTTACTCGAGGCAGGGGTCGTACACTGAAGCTTTCTTT. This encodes CASSYSRQGSYTEAFF.

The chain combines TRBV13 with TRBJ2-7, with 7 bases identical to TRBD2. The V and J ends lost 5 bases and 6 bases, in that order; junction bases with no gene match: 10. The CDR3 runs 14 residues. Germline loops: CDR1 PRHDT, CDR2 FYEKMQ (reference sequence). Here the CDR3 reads CASSAITGLREQYF. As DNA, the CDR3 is TGTGCCAGCAGCGCCATCACGGGACTACGCGAGCAGTACTTC.

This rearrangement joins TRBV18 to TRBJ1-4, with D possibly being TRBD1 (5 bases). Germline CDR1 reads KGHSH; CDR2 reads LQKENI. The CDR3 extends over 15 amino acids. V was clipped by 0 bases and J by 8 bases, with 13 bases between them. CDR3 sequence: CASSPPSGGAEKLFF. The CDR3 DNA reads TGTGCCAGCTCACCACCGTCGGGAGGGGCCGAAAAACTGTTTTTT.